The clone carrying this TCR beta chain was counted many times. This entry is derived from a study of T cells in Graves' hyperthyroidism and ophthalmopathy. The source of the PBMCs was 10 ml of fresh peripheral blood. Researchers amplified the TCR beta CDR3 regions from RNA transcripts. A first-round RT-PCR of the TCR CDR3 used the HTBI primer set. Each CDR3 protein gets one entry after TCRdb re-called the multiplex PCR reads with MiXCR. The table has about 380,000 distinct CDR3 sequences, approximately 13% seen once; the top ten hold 8% to 13%. The material sequenced was blood. The sequence derives from a woman aged 60-70 years with Graves' hyperthyroidism.

CDR3 residues: CASSLVGTSNNEQFF. CDR3 nucleotides: TGTGCCAGCAGCTTAGTAGGGACTAGCAACAATGAGCAGTTCTTC. The rearrangement joins TRBV7-2 to TRBJ2-1; TRBD2 matches 9 bases. The CDR3 is made up of 15 amino acids. CDR1 and CDR2 (germline): SGHTA, FQGNSA. The J segment lost 5 bases and the V segment lost 1 base, leaving 3 bases of the junction unmatched.